The 3 T cell receptor beta chains reported below all come from one sample, sequenced in a study of T cell changes during pregnancy in multiple sclerosis (dated by TCRdb to the late 2010s). The library was prepared using the immunoSEQ multiplex PCR assay. TCRdb took this table from immuneACCESS and kept in-frame rearrangements with V and J called. Such tables lack part of the clones; where checked against another copy, unresolved V genes explain under half of the gap, and the rest is unexplained. In this sample the table shows roughly 80,000 clones, roughly nine tenths of which occur a single time. The top ten clonotypes cover roughly 1.4% of the sample. Source: peripheral blood, taken before pregnancy. All receptors come from a female donor with multiple sclerosis, enrolled in a pregnancy study.

The chain employs TRBV10-1 and TRBJ2-3, with D maybe TRBD1 (6 bases). The V gene's germline CDR1 is WNHNN and CDR2 SYGVQD (reference sequence). The CDR3 runs to 15 residues. V lost 4 bases, J lost 0 bases, and 11 bases lay in between. This CDR3 is CASSGAGDSTDTQYF. In DNA form, the CDR3 reads TGCGCCAGCAGTGGTGCAGGGGACAGCACAGATACGCAGTATTTT.

V gene TRBV6-5 combines with J gene TRBJ1-1; D unclear. The CDR3 consists of 15 residues. The germline CDR1 and CDR2 sequences are MNHEY and SVGAGI. Trimming stripped 6 bases from V and 2 bases from J, with 16 bases between. The CDR3 reads CASSLFRVANTEAFF. CDR3 nucleotides: TGTGCCAGCAGCCTTTTCCGGGTCGCCAACACTGAAGCTTTCTTT.

The chain carries TRBV7-9 and TRBJ1-2; 8 bases are shared with TRBD1. CDR3 length equals 17 residues. Trimming cost V 1 base and J 5 bases; bases outside gene matches: 12. The V gene's germline CDR1 is SEHNR and CDR2 FQNEAQ (reference sequence). This CDR3 reads CASSLGQVTGANYGYTF. Here the CDR3 DNA reads TGTGCCAGCAGCTTAGGTCAAGTGACAGGGGCGAATTATGGCTACACCTTC. Full variable domain (remainder filled in from reference TRBV7-9 and TRBJ1-2): DTGVSQNPRHKITKRGQNVTFRCDPISEHNRLYWYRQTLGQGPEFLTYFQNEAQLEKSRLLSDRFSAERPKGSFSTLEIQRTEQGDSAMYLCASSLGQVTGANYGYTFGSGTRLTVV.